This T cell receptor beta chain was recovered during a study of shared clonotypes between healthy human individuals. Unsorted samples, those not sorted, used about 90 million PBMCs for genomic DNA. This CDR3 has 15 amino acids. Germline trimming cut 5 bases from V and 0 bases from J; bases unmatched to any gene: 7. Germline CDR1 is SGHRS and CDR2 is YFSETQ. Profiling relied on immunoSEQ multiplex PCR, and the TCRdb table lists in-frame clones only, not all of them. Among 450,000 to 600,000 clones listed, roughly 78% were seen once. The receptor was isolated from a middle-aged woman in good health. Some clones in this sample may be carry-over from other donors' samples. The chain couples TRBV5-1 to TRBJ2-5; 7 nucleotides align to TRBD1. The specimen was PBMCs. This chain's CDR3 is CASSSLGQNQETQYF. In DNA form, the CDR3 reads TGCGCCAGCAGTTCACTGGGACAGAACCAAGAGACCCAGTACTTC.